This TCR beta chain was sequenced for a study of cytomegalovirus exposure and HLA in healthy donors. The V end lost 4 bases, the J end lost 4 bases, and 14 bases lay between the germline ends. The CDR3 is 15 amino acids. Germline V gene sequence: CDR1 SGHNT, CDR2 YYREEE (reference sequence). Researchers ran the PCR with 60 Vbeta and 13 Jbeta primers. Produced via immunoSEQ multiplex PCR; TCRdb's table is partial and in-frame only. The sample has over 100,000 clones, and its top ten clones hold around 3.4%. The clonotype originates from a man younger than 40 in good health and CMV-seronegative. Material for sequencing was PBMCs. This chain joins TRBV5-4 and TRBJ2-2; D is perhaps TRBD1 (6 bases). The CDR3 spells CASSKPDSPTGELFF. DNA of the CDR3: TGTGCCAGCAGCAAACCGGACAGCCCCACCGGGGAGCTGTTTTTT.